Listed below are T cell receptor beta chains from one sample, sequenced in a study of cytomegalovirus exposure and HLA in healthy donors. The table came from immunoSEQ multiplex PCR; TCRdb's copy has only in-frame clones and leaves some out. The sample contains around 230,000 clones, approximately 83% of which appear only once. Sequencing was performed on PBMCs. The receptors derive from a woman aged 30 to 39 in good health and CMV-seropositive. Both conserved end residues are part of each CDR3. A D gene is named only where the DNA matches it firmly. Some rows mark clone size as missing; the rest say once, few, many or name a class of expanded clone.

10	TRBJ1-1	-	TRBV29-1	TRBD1	CSSDRGEAFF	TGCAGCTCTGACAGGGGTGAAGCTTTCTTT
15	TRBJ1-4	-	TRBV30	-	CAWSGDGGAREKLFF	TGTGCCTGGAGTGGTGACGGGGGAGCCCGTGAAAAACTGTTTTTT
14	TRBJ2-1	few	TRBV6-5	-	CASSYVERYDEQFF	TGTGCCAGCAGTTACGTCGAGAGGTACGATGAGCAGTTCTTC
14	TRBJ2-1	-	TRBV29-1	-	CSVKFLGSYNEQFF	TGCAGCGTTAAATTTCTAGGCTCCTACAATGAGCAGTTCTTC
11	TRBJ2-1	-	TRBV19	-	CASSNRVEQFF	TGTGCCAGTAGTAACCGGGTTGAGCAGTTCTTC
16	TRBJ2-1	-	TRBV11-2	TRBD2	CASSSKTSGSYNEQFF	TGTGCCAGCAGCAGTAAGACTAGCGGGAGTTACAATGAGCAGTTCTTC
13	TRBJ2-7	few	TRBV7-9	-	CASSSRTKYEQYF	TGTGCCAGCAGCTCTCGGACTAAATACGAGCAGTACTTC
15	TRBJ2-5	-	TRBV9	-	CASSDREGVGETQYF	TGTGCCAGCAGCGACAGAGAAGGGGTTGGGGAGACCCAGTACTTC
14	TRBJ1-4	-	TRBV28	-	CASSFRGENEKLFF	TGTGCCAGCAGTTTCCGGGGTGAGAATGAAAAACTGTTTTTT
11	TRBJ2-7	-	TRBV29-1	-	CSVVRSHEQYF	TGCAGCGTCGTCAGGTCCCACGAGCAGTACTTC
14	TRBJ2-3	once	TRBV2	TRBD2	CASTRGLAGDTQYF	TGTGCCAGCACCAGGGGACTAGCGGGAGATACGCAGTATTTT
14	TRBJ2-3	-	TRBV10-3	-	CGAGTAPSTDTQYF	TGTGGGGCGGGAACCGCCCCCTCAACAGATACGCAGTATTTT
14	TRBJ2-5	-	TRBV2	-	CASRNIGGVETQYF	TGTGCCAGCAGAAACATAGGGGGGGTAGAGACCCAGTACTTC
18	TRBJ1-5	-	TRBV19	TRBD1	CASSPRRDRGDSNQPQHF	TGTGCCAGTAGTCCTAGAAGGGACAGGGGAGATAGCAATCAGCCCCAGCATTTT
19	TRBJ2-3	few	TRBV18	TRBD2	CASSPSASGRAGSTDTQYF	TGTGCCAGCTCACCATCGGCTAGCGGGAGGGCCGGTAGCACAGATACGCAGTATTTT
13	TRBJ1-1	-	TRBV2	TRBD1	CASSPDRVTEAFF	TGTGCCAGCAGTCCCGACAGGGTCACTGAAGCTTTCTTT
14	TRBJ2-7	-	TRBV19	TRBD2	CASSGGLATYEQYF	TGTGCCAGTAGCGGGGGACTAGCGACCTACGAGCAGTACTTC
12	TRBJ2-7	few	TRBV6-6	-	CASSPTPYEQYF	TGTGCCAGCAGCCCCACACCCTACGAGCAGTACTTC
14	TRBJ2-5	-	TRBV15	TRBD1	CATSKPGQQETQYF	TGTGCCACCAGCAAGCCGGGACAGCAAGAGACCCAGTACTTC
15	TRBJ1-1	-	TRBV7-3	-	CASSLTLGPGTEAFF	TGTGCCAGCAGCTTAACGTTGGGGCCGGGCACTGAAGCTTTCTTT
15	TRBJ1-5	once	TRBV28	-	CASSLDVARNQPQHF	TGTGCCAGCAGTTTAGATGTGGCACGCAATCAGCCCCAGCATTTT
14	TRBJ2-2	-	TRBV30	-	CAWTPRGSAGELFF	TGTGCCTGGACCCCCCGGGGGTCCGCCGGGGAGCTGTTTTTT
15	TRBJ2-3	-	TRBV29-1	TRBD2	CSVAPGTTWADTQYF	TGCAGCGTTGCCCCCGGGACTACCTGGGCAGATACGCAGTATTTT